This T cell receptor beta chain stems from a study of vaccination and CD4 T cells after COVID-19. The wider study: After nasal swab PCR-confirmed SARS-CoV-2, under 10 convalescents had mild disease and one severe. Post-vaccination sampling time points for three convalescent patients were day 14 and days 161 to 241. Study-wide results and caveats: Detection of a median around 86% of reactive clones in convalescent patients was confined to the period after vaccination.

From the PCR reads, TCRdb called clonotypes with MiXCR, one entry per CDR3 protein. The profile shows 26,000 or so distinct CDR3 sequences, around 49% of them singletons. Time point of the sample: late sampling 161 to 241 days after vaccination in a few convalescent patients. The V gene's germline CDR1 is LNHDA and CDR2 SQIVND (reference sequence). V shed 7 bases and J shed 7 bases, with 19 bases lying between them. The CDR3 totals 14 residues. On this clonotype: Its antigen is undetermined.

The starting material was CD4+ T cells from blood, obtained about 7 months after SARS-CoV-2 vaccination. The V call is TRBV19, the J call TRBJ1-2, with D possibly TRBD1 on 5 matching bases. The receptor was derived from a human donor who had recovered from COVID-19. CDR3 DNA sequence: TGTGCCAGTACCGATGGTCCTATGGGACGTGGCTACACCTTC. It specifies CASTDGPMGRGYTF.